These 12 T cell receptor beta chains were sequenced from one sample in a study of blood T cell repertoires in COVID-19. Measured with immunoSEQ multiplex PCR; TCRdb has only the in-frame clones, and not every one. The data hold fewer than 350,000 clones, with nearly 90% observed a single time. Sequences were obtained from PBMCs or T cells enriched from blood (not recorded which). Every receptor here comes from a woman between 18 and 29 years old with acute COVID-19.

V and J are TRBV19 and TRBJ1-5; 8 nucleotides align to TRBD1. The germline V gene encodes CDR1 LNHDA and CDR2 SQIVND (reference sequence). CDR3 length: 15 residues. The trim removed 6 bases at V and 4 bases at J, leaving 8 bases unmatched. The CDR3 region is CASRSGTGENQPQHF. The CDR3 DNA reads TGTGCCAGTAGAAGTGGGACAGGTGAAAATCAGCCCCAGCATTTT. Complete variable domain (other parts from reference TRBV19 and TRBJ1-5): DGGITQSPKYLFRKEGQNVTLSCEQNLNHDAMYWYRQDPGQGLRLIYYSQIVNDFQKGDIAEGYSVSREKKESFPLTVTSAQKNPTAFYLCASRSGTGENQPQHFGDGTRLSIL.

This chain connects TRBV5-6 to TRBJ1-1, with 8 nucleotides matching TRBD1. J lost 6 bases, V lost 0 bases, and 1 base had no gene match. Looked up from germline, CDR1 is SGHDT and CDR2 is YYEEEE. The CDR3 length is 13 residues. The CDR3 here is CASSLGTGPEAFF. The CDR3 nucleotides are TGTGCCAGCAGCTTGGGGACAGGGCCTGAAGCTTTCTTT. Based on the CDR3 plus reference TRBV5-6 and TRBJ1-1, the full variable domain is DAGVTQSPTHLIKTRGQQVTLRCSPKSGHDTVSWYQQALGQGPQFIFQYYEEEERQRGNFPDRFSGHQFPNYSSELNVNALLLGDSALYLCASSLGTGPEAFFGQGTRLTVV.

The DNA for the CDR3 is TGTGCCACCAGATGGGGGGCTAGCGGAGCCTACAATGAGCAGTTCTTC. This codes for CATRWGASGAYNEQFF. The chain employs TRBV7-9 and TRBJ2-1; possible D gene TRBD2, 7 bases. Germline values: CDR1 SEHNR, CDR2 FQNEAQ (reference sequence). The CDR3 consists of 16 residues. V was cut by 10 bases and J by 2 bases, with 21 bases left in between.

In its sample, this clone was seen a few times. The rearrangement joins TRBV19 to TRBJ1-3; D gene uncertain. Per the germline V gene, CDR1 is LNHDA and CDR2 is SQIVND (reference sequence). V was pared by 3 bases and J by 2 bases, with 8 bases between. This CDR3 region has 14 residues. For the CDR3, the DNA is TGTGCCAGTAGTATCGGTCTCACTGGAAACACCATATATTTT. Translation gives CASSIGLTGNTIYF.

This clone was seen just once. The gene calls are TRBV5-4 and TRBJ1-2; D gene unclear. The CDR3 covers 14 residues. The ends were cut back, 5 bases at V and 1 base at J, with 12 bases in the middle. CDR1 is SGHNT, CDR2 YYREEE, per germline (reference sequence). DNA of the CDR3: TGTGCCAGCAGTCGGGTGGCTTTTAACTATGGCTACACCTTC. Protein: CASSRVAFNYGYTF.

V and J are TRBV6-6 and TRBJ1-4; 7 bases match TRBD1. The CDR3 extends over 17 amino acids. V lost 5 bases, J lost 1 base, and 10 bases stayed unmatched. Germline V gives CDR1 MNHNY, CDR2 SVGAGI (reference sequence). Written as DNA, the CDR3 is TGTGCCAGCAGTCCACAGGGGTACGGGGTAACTAATGAAAAACTGTTTTTT. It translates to CASSPQGYGVTNEKLFF.

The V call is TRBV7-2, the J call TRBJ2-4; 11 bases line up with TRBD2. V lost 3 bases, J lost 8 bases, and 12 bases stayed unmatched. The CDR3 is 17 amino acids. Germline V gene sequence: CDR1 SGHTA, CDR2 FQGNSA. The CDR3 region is CASSLARLAGRGDIQYF. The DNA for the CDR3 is TGTGCCAGCAGCTTGGCCAGACTAGCGGGAAGGGGGGACATTCAGTACTTC.

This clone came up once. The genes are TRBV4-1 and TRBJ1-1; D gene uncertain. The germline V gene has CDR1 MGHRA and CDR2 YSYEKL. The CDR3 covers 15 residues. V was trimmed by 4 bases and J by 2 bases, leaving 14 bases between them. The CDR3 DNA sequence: TGCGCCAGCAGCCTGGGGAGGGCTGGAAACACTGAAGCTTTCTTT. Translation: CASSLGRAGNTEAFF.

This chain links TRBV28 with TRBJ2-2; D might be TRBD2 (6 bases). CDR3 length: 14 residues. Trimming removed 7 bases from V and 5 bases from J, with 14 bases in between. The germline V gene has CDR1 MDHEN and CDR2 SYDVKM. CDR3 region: CASTRGGTTGELFF. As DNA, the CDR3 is TGTGCCAGCACCCGGGGCGGGACGACCGGGGAGCTGTTTTTT.

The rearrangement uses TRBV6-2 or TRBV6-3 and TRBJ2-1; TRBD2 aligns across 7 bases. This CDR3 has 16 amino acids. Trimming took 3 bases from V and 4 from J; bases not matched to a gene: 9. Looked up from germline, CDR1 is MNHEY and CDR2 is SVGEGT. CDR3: CASSYSAGEVYNEQFF. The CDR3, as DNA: TGTGCCAGCAGTTATAGCGCGGGAGAGGTTTACAATGAGCAGTTCTTC.

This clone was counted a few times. The CDR3, as DNA: TGTGCCAGCAGCCAGGCATCAGGGGTTTCTAATGAAAAACTGTTTTTT. Its translation: CASSQASGVSNEKLFF. This chain joins TRBV7-6 and TRBJ1-4; D may be TRBD1 (6 bases). V lost 5 bases to trimming and J lost 3 bases, with 16 bases between them. Germline V gene lookup returns CDR1 SGHVS and CDR2 FNYEAQ. The CDR3 contains 16 residues.

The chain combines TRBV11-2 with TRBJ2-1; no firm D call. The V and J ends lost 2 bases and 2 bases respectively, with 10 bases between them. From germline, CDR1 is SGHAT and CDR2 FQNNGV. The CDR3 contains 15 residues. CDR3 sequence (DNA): TGTGCCAGCAGCTTAACATTGCTTCCCTACAATGAGCAGTTCTTC. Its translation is CASSLTLLPYNEQFF. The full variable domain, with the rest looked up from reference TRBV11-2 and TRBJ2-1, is EAGVAQSPRYKIIEKRQSVAFWCNPISGHATLYWYQQILGQGPKLLIQFQNNGVVDDSQLPKDRFSAERLKGVDSTLKIQPAKLEDSAVYLCASSLTLLPYNEQFFGPGTRLTVL.